The 8 T cell receptor beta chains given below trace back to one sample, sequenced in a study of OX40 agonist ivuxolimab in advanced cancers. The repertoire was sequenced with immunoSEQ multiplex PCR; TCRdb's copy has only in-frame clones and lacks some. The data contain about 50,000 clones, about 92% of them singletons. This specimen consisted of CD4+ or CD8+ T cells sorted from blood, obtained in a trial of the OX40 agonist ivuxolimab. The receptors stem from an adult with an advanced solid tumor such as melanoma, head and neck, liver or kidney cancer.

V usage is TRBV5-6 and J usage is TRBJ2-7; 9 nucleotides agree with TRBD1. The length of the CDR3 is 14 residues. Germline V gene sequence: CDR1 SGHDT, CDR2 YYEEEE. The junction had 3 bases not matched to a gene; V was cut back by 0 bases and J by 5 bases. The CDR3 DNA reads TGTGCCAGCAGCTTGGACAGGGGGCTGGACGAGCAGTACTTC. Protein product: CASSLDRGLDEQYF.

CDR3 nucleotides: TGCGCCAGCAGCCAACTAGCGGGAGTGGGTGAGCAGTTCTTC. Protein product: CASSQLAGVGEQFF. The chain uses TRBV4-1 and TRBJ2-1; 10 bases line up with TRBD2. V shed 2 bases, J shed 9 bases, and the junction held 4 bases outside the gene matches. The CDR3 is 14 amino acids. Germline V lookup: CDR1 MGHRA, CDR2 YSYEKL.

The chain combines TRBV27 with TRBJ2-7; TRBD1 might be the D (5 bases). Per germline, CDR1 MNHEY and CDR2 SMNVEV (reference sequence). This CDR3 contains 12 residues. Trimming left V 3 bases short and J 4 bases short, with 7 bases between. CDR3 nucleotide sequence: TGTGCCAGCAGTTTCGACAGTTACGAGCAGTACTTC. Translating gives CASSFDSYEQYF.

This clone was seen just once. The rearrangement uses TRBV27 and TRBJ2-1, with D possibly being TRBD2 (7 bases). CDR3 length equals 13 residues. Germline V gene lookup returns CDR1 MNHEY and CDR2 SMNVEV (reference sequence). Trimming shortened V by 4 bases and J by 8 bases, and 12 bases separated the two germline ends. CDR3: CASSSQGGDEQFF. CDR3 sequence (DNA): TGTGCCAGCAGTTCCCAAGGGGGGGATGAGCAGTTCTTC.

This chain joins TRBV5-6 and TRBJ1-1, with no clear D. The CDR3 is 13 residues long. Germline V gives CDR1 SGHDT, CDR2 YYEEEE. Trimming pared 4 bases from V and 0 bases from J, leaving 7 bases between. The CDR3 spells CASSPDLNTEAFF. Here the CDR3 DNA reads TGTGCCAGCAGCCCGGATCTGAACACTGAAGCTTTCTTT.

CDR3 nucleotides: TGTGCCAGTAGTAGCCCTTGGGACTGGCCCTACGAGCAGTACTTC. This translates into CASSSPWDWPYEQYF. The chain recombines TRBV19 with TRBJ2-7; TRBD2 might be the D (6 bases). This CDR3 comprises 15 residues. V was clipped by 4 bases and J by 2 bases, with 15 bases between them. The germline gives CDR1 LNHDA, CDR2 SQIVND (reference sequence).

The chain combines TRBV9 with TRBJ2-5; 8 bases are a match to TRBD2. The trim removed 0 bases at V and 4 bases at J, leaving 8 bases unmatched. Per the germline V gene, CDR1 is SGDLS and CDR2 is YYNGEE. This CDR3 has 16 residues. CDR3 residues: CASSVVPAGAPETQYF. CDR3 bases: TGTGCCAGCAGCGTAGTCCCAGCGGGAGCCCCAGAGACCCAGTACTTC.

The chain is built from TRBV27 and TRBJ2-2; 9 nucleotides agree with TRBD2. J gave up 5 bases and V 5 bases, and 9 bases lay outside the gene matches. The CDR3 length is 16 residues. The germline gives CDR1 MNHEY, CDR2 SMNVEV (reference sequence). CDR3 region: CASSPEGGLATGELFF. CDR3 nucleotides: TGTGCCAGCAGTCCCGAAGGAGGACTAGCGACCGGGGAGCTGTTTTTT.